This T cell receptor (beta chain) is from a study of blood T cell repertoires in COVID-19. Profiling relied on immunoSEQ multiplex PCR, and the TCRdb table lists in-frame clones only, not all of them. Altogether about 300,000 clones are present, over 85% being singletons, with the ten largest covering roughly 2.9%. The sequencing input was PBMCs or T cells enriched from blood (not recorded which). This clonotype was sampled from a woman aged 50 to 60 who had been exposed to COVID-19.

The CDR3 coding sequence is TGTGCCTGGAGTGTTGGGCATTCACCCCTCCACTTT. Translation: CAWSVGHSPLHF. The chain carries TRBV30 and TRBJ1-6; D ambiguous. The CDR3 is 12 residues long. Trimming stripped 0 bases from V and 8 bases from J, with 5 bases between. Germline CDR1 GTSNPN, CDR2 SVGIG (reference sequence). Filled out from reference TRBV30 and TRBJ1-6, the complete variable domain reads SQTIHQWPATLVQPVGSPLSLECTVEGTSNPNLYWYRQAAGRGLQLLFYSVGIGQISSEVPQNLSASRPQDRQFILSSKKLLLSDSGFYLCAWSVGHSPLHFGNGTRLTVT.